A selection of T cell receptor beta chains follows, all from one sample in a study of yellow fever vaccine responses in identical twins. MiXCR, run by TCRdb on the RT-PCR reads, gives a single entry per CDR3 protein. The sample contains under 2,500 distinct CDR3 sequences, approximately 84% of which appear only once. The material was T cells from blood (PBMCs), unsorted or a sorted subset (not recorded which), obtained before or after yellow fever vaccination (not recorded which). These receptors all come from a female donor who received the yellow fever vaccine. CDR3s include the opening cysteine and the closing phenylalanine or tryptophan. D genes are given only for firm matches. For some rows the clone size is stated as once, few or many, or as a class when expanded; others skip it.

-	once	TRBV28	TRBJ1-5	CASSPTGVDQPQHF	TGTGCCAGCAGCCCCACAGGAGTGGATCAGCCCCAGCATTTT
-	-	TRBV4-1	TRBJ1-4	CASSLSEQNEKLFF	TGCGCCAGCAGCCTTTCAGAACAGAATGAAAAACTGTTTTTT
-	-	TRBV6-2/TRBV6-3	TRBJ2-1	CASSYSGAALYNEQFF	TGTGCCAGCAGTTACTCTGGAGCCGCGCTTTACAATGAGCAGTTCTTC
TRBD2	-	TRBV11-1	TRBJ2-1	CASSDRASGSSYNEQFF	TGTGCCAGCAGCGACAGGGCTAGCGGGAGCTCCTACAATGAGCAGTTCTTC
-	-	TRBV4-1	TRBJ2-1	CASSQESGTAYNEQFF	TGCGCCAGCAGCCAAGAGTCGGGGACCGCCTACAATGAGCAGTTCTTC
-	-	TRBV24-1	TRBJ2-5	CATSSAEKAGLGETQYF	TGTGCCACCAGTTCCGCGGAGAAGGCGGGGTTGGGAGAGACCCAGTACTTC
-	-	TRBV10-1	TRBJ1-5	CASSGQKNQPQHF	TGCGCCAGCAGTGGTCAGAAAAATCAGCCCCAGCATTTT
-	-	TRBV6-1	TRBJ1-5	CASRAGGNQPQHF	TGTGCCAGCAGGGCCGGTGGAAATCAGCCCCAGCATTTT
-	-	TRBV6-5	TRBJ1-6	CASSYSFSGQGNSPLHF	TGTGCCAGCAGTTACTCTTTCTCGGGGCAGGGGAATTCACCCCTCCACTTT
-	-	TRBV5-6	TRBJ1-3	CASSSGPGNTIYF	TGTGCCAGCAGCTCCGGACCCGGAAACACCATATATTTT
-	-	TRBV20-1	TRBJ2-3	CSAPGQGGLGTDTQYF	TGCAGTGCTCCGGGGCAAGGTGGGTTGGGCACAGATACGCAGTATTTT
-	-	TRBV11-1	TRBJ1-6	CASSRDNLGSPLHF	TGTGCCAGCAGCCGGGACAACCTTGGTTCACCCCTCCACTTT
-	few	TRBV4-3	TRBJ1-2	CASSRSTGWSGYTF	TGCGCCAGCAGCCGTTCGACAGGCTGGTCTGGCTACACCTTC
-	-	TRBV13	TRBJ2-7	CASSFDNYEQYF	TGTGCCAGCAGCTTCGACAACTACGAGCAGTACTTC
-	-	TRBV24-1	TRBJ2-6	CATRPGSGANVLTF	TGTGCCACCAGGCCAGGCTCTGGGGCCAACGTCCTGACTTTC
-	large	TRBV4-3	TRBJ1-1	CASSQEAEREAFF	TGCGCCAGCAGCCAAGAGGCAGAACGAGAAGCTTTCTTT
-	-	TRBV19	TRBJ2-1	CASSILALSYNEQFF	TGTGCCAGTAGTATTTTAGCCCTCTCCTACAATGAGCAGTTCTTC
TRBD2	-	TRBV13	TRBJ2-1	CANKPGLAMYNEQFF	TGTGCCAACAAACCGGGACTAGCGATGTACAATGAGCAGTTCTTC
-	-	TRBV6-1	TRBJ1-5	CASMTIWQGYQPQHF	TGTGCCAGCATGACAATCTGGCAGGGTTATCAGCCCCAGCATTTT
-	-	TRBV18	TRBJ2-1	CASSVRGEPGTEQFF	TGTGCCAGCTCGGTTCGTGGGGAGCCTGGTACTGAGCAGTTCTTC
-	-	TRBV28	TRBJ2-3	CASSPLERADTQYF	TGTGCCAGCAGTCCCCTGGAGCGAGCAGATACGCAGTATTTT
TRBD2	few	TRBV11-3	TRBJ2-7	CASSLGLATLEQYF	TGTGCCAGCAGCCTCGGACTAGCGACCCTCGAGCAGTACTTC
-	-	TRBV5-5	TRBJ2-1	CASSLEFRWGYNEQFF	TGTGCCAGCAGCTTGGAGTTCCGGTGGGGCTACAATGAGCAGTTCTTC
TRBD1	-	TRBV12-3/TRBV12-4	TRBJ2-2	CASSPGTGGAGELFF	TGTGCCAGCAGTCCCGGGACAGGGGGGGCCGGGGAGCTGTTTTTT
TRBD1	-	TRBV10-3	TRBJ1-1	CAISVARDSYEAFF	TGTGCCATCAGTGTTGCACGGGACAGCTATGAAGCTTTCTTT
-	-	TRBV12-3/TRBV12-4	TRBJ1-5	CASSSGYSNQPQHF	TGTGCCAGCAGTTCTGGTTATAGCAATCAGCCCCAGCATTTT
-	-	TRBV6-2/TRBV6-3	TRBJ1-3	CASSYSEGSGNTIYF	TGTGCCAGCAGTTACTCGGAGGGAAGTGGAAACACCATATATTTT
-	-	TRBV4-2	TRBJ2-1	CASSQEGGTLNEQFF	TGTGCCAGCAGCCAAGAAGGAGGGACCCTCAATGAGCAGTTCTTC
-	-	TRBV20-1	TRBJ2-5	CSARSGAFQETQYF	TGCAGTGCTAGATCCGGAGCCTTCCAAGAGACCCAGTACTTC
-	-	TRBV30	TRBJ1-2	CAWSLTGRVGYGYTF	TGTGCCTGGAGTCTTACGGGGAGGGTCGGCTATGGCTACACCTTC
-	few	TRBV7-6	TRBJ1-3	CASSSVGTGNTIYF	TGTGCCAGCAGCTCGGTAGGGACTGGAAACACCATATATTTT
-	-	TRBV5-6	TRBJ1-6	CASSLDGSPLHF	TGTGCCAGCAGCTTGGATGGTTCACCCCTCCACTTT
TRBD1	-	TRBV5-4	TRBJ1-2	CASSLVTGDRNGYTF	TGTGCCAGCAGCTTGGTAACAGGGGATAGGAATGGCTACACCTTC
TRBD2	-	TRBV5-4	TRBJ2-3	CASGRGLASADTQYF	TGTGCCAGCGGACGGGGACTAGCGTCGGCAGATACGCAGTATTTT
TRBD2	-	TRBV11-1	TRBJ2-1	CASSTRTSGGYNEQFF	TGTGCCAGCAGCACCCGGACTAGCGGGGGCTACAATGAGCAGTTCTTC
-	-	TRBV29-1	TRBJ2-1	CSVVRGGNEQFF	TGCAGCGTTGTGCGCGGAGGGAATGAGCAGTTCTTC
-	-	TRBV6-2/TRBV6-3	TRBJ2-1	CASSYSNFLAGSEQFF	TGTGCCAGCAGTTACTCGAATTTCCTGGCGGGATCGGAGCAGTTCTTC
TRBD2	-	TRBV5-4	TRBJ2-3	CASRPLAGGPTDTQYF	TGTGCCAGCAGGCCCCTAGCGGGAGGGCCGACAGATACGCAGTATTTT
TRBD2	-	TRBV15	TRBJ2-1	CATRGLSFNEQFF	TGTGCCACCAGGGGACTAAGCTTCAATGAGCAGTTCTTC
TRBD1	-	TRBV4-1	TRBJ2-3	CASSLFRQGADTQYF	TGCGCCAGCAGCCTTTTTCGACAGGGTGCAGATACGCAGTATTTT